Presented here are 29 T cell receptor beta chains from one specimen sequenced in a study of CD8+ T cells in alopecia areata. Reverse transcription of extracted RNA yielded cDNA, which provided the sequencing template. Clones were read by immunoSEQ multiplex PCR, and TCRdb kept only the in-frame ones, dropping some. The table includes approximately 210,000 clones, approximately 65% detected once. Specified treatment: oral pan-JAK inhibitor, 5-10 mg twice daily. The input for sequencing was CD4+ T cells sorted from blood, taken at roughly week 45, from a patient treated with tofacitinib. The receptors were gathered from a human donor with alopecia areata.

The rearrangement uses TRBV6-5 and TRBJ1-5, with 7 bases that match TRBD1. CDR3 length: 14 amino acids. The V gene end was trimmed by 6 bases and the J gene end by 3 bases; junction bases not matched to a gene: 5. Germline V CDR1 and CDR2: MNHEY, SVGAGI. As DNA, the CDR3 is TGTGCCAGCAGGGCGACAGGGAACAATCAGCCCCAGCATTTT. Translation: CASRATGNNQPQHF.

The chain joins TRBV30 to TRBJ2-2; D might be TRBD2 (5 bases). There are 16 residues in the CDR3. V lost 2 bases and J 8 bases, leaving 21 bases between the germline ends. Germline V gives CDR1 GTSNPN, CDR2 SVGIG (reference sequence). CDR3: CAWSYSVSRRSGELFF. CDR3 bases: TGTGCCTGGAGTTATTCCGTGAGCCGGAGGTCGGGGGAGCTGTTTTTT. The whole variable domain, remainder taken from reference TRBV30 and TRBJ2-2, is SQTIHQWPATLVQPVGSPLSLECTVEGTSNPNLYWYRQAAGRGLQLLFYSVGIGQISSEVPQNLSASRPQDRQFILSSKKLLLSDSGFYLCAWSYSVSRRSGELFFGEGSRLTVL.

The V call is TRBV29-1, the J call TRBJ2-3, with a tentative D call TRBD2 (5 bases). The germline V gene encodes CDR1 SQVTM and CDR2 ANQGSEA. V gave up 7 bases and J gave up 2 bases, with 13 bases separating them. This CDR3 has 13 amino acids. The CDR3 loop reads CSGNSGYTDTQYF. The DNA of the CDR3 is TGCAGCGGTAATTCGGGGTACACAGATACGCAGTATTTT.

The rearrangement joins TRBV9 to TRBJ1-4; the D gene is possibly TRBD1 (5 bases). This CDR3 comprises 15 residues. In germline, CDR1 is SGDLS, CDR2 YYNGEE. Trimming pared 3 bases from V and 0 bases from J, leaving 9 bases between. CDR3 nucleotide sequence: TGTGCCAGCAGCGAGACAGCTTCAACTAATGAAAAACTGTTTTTT. Its protein is CASSETASTNEKLFF.

This clone was picked up one time. V gene TRBV5-1 combines with J gene TRBJ1-1, with D possibly matching TRBD1 (5 bases). The germline CDR1 and CDR2 sequences are SGHRS and YFSETQ. The CDR3 sequence is 14 residues long. Trimming shortened V by 4 bases and J by 5 bases, and 15 bases separated the two germline ends. CDR3: CASSPALRVTEAFF. CDR3 sequence (DNA): TGCGCCAGCAGCCCGGCCCTCAGGGTTACTGAAGCTTTCTTT.

This clone has a handful of counts. The chain has TRBV27 and TRBJ1-1; D gene uncertain. The CDR3 is 13 amino acids. The V gene's germline CDR1 is MNHEY and CDR2 SMNVEV (reference sequence). Trimming cost V 4 bases and J 0 bases, with 6 bases left between them. CDR3 sequence (DNA): TGTGCCAGCAGTTCCGCGATGAACACTGAAGCTTTCTTT. It yields the protein CASSSAMNTEAFF.

The chain recombines TRBV29-1 with TRBJ2-5; D uncertain. The CDR3 has 10 residues. Germline assignment: CDR1 SQVTM and CDR2 ANQGSEA. V lost 0 bases and J 7 bases, leaving 3 bases between the germline ends. The CDR3 reads CSVEEGTQYF. The CDR3 coding sequence is TGCAGCGTTGAAGAAGGGACCCAGTACTTC.

This clone was recorded a few times. The sample contains more than one DNA sequence encoding this CDR3. The rearrangement joins TRBV29-1 to TRBJ2-3; D is ambiguous. Between the trimmed V and J ends, which lost 4 bases and 2 bases, there was a span of 10 bases. Germline CDR1 and CDR2: SQVTM and ANQGSEA. CDR3 length: 13 residues. The CDR3 loop reads CSVVGRTTDTQYF. The CDR3 DNA sequence: TGCAGCGTTGTAGGTCGAACCACAGATACGCAGTATTTT.

The gene calls are TRBV6-5 and TRBJ2-5; 8 bases match TRBD1. V lost 5 bases, J lost 1 base, and 6 bases stayed unmatched. Germline-derived CDR1 and CDR2 are MNHEY and SVGAGI. This CDR3 is built from 15 residues. The CDR3 spells CASSKTTGGQETQYF. The CDR3 DNA reads as TGTGCCAGCAGTAAAACCACAGGGGGCCAAGAGACCCAGTACTTC.

The chain joins TRBV9 to TRBJ2-5; D might be TRBD1 or TRBD2, each matching 6 bases. The V end was cut by 3 bases, the J end by 7 bases, with 16 bases between. The CDR3 spans 14 residues. Germline V gene lookup returns CDR1 SGDLS and CDR2 YYNGEE. The CDR3 here is CASSEQGGYGTQYF. The CDR3 region has the DNA TGTGCCAGCAGCGAACAGGGAGGTTATGGGACCCAGTACTTC.

This clone turned up a few times. The chain links TRBV9 to TRBJ1-1; no definite D call. Trimming removed 5 bases at V and 4 bases at J, with 15 bases between. The CDR3 has 14 residues. Germline lookup yields CDR1 SGDLS and CDR2 YYNGEE. The CDR3 protein is CASRGIEAGTEAFF. CDR3 DNA sequence: TGTGCCAGCAGAGGCATCGAGGCGGGCACTGAAGCTTTCTTT.

V is TRBV7-2 and J is TRBJ1-5; no definite D call. The CDR3 is 15 amino acids. Germline CDR1 reads SGHTA; CDR2 reads FQGNSA. V lost 5 bases to trimming and J lost 4 bases, with 15 bases between them. CDR3 in amino acids: CASSVSEATNQPQHF. Written as DNA, the CDR3 is TGTGCCAGCAGCGTTTCAGAGGCTACTAATCAGCCCCAGCATTTT.

The chain combines TRBV7-2 with TRBJ2-7; D remains unclear. The CDR3 sequence is 14 residues long. Germline CDR1 is SGHTA and CDR2 is FQGNSA. V gave up 2 bases and J gave up 3 bases, with 11 bases separating them. CDR3 residues: CASSLLVGGYEQYF. Written as DNA, the CDR3 is TGTGCCAGCAGCTTACTGGTCGGCGGCTACGAGCAGTACTTC.

This clone was observed a handful of times. The gene calls are TRBV29-1 and TRBJ1-1; TRBD1 matches at 7 bases. This CDR3 is built from 13 residues. V shed 4 bases, J shed 7 bases, and the junction held 9 bases outside the gene matches. The germline V gene has CDR1 SQVTM and CDR2 ANQGSEA. This CDR3 is CSVGGQLQGEAFF. The CDR3, as DNA: TGCAGCGTTGGGGGACAGTTACAGGGTGAAGCTTTCTTT.

This rearrangement joins TRBV27 to TRBJ2-2, with D perhaps TRBD2 (6 bases). The length of the CDR3 is 15 residues. The germline V gene encodes CDR1 MNHEY and CDR2 SMNVEV (reference sequence). Trimming removed 7 bases from V and 0 bases from J, with 12 bases in between. The CDR3 nucleotides are TGTGCCAGCACGAATCCGGGGGCGAACACCGGGGAGCTGTTTTTT. It specifies CASTNPGANTGELFF.

The rearrangement joins TRBV18 to TRBJ2-7; D perhaps matches TRBD2 (5 bases). The CDR3 runs to 13 residues. Germline V lookup: CDR1 KGHSH, CDR2 LQKENI. Deletions cut 3 bases from V and 7 bases from J, with 13 bases between. The DNA of the CDR3 is TGTGCCAGCTCACCGGATGAGCCGGGGGAGCAGTACTTC. Translation gives CASSPDEPGEQYF.

The chain links TRBV25-1 to TRBJ1-5; D perhaps matches TRBD1 (5 bases). Germline lookup yields CDR1 MGHDK and CDR2 SYGVNS. The CDR3 is 13 amino acids. Trimming removed 4 bases at V and 8 bases at J, with 12 bases between. In DNA form, the CDR3 reads TGTGCCAGCAGTGGAGGGACTCTTGAGCCCCAGCATTTT. It translates to CASSGGTLEPQHF.

J is TRBJ1-4 and V is TRBV5-1, with 7 bases identical to TRBD1. The CDR3 runs to 12 residues. Germline V gene data show CDR1 as SGHRS and CDR2 as YFSETQ. J lost 7 bases, V lost 6 bases, and 3 bases had no gene match. CDR3 sequence (DNA): TGCGCCAGCAAGGGGGACAGTGAAAAACTGTTTTTT. As protein: CASKGDSEKLFF.

This clone was seen just once. The gene calls are TRBV7-2 and TRBJ1-2; D call uncertain. V shed 5 bases and J shed 5 bases, with 12 bases lying between them. The CDR3 spans 13 residues. The germline CDR1 and CDR2 sequences are SGHTA and FQGNSA. CDR3 sequence (DNA): TGTGCCAGCAGCCTTGAGGTCTTGTATGGCTACACCTTC. Protein sequence: CASSLEVLYGYTF.

The rearrangement joins TRBV6-1 to TRBJ1-2, with TRBD1 matching over 7 bases. V lost 1 base and J lost 7; bases outside the gene matches: 6. CDR1 and CDR2 from the germline V gene are MNHNS and SASEGT. This CDR3 spans 14 amino acids. CDR3 in DNA: TGTGCCAGCAGTGAAGGAGGAAGGGGGCTTGGCTACACCTTC. This sequence encodes CASSEGGRGLGYTF.

The V call is TRBV4-3, the J call TRBJ1-6, with D maybe TRBD1 (5 bases). There are 16 residues in the CDR3. The germline CDR1 and CDR2 sequences are LGHNA and YSLEER. Trimming pared 1 base from V and 3 bases from J, leaving 10 bases between. CDR3 region: CASSQGIGDYNSPLHF. In nucleotides, the CDR3 is TGCGCCAGCAGCCAAGGAATAGGGGACTATAATTCACCCCTCCACTTT.

The V and J genes are TRBV18 and TRBJ2-3, with 7 bases that match TRBD2. V dropped 2 bases and J dropped 6; count of bases not matched to a gene: 8. CDR3 size: 15 residues. CDR1 and CDR2 (germline): KGHSH, LQKENI. CDR3 residues: CASSPGRGDPDTQYF. In nucleotides, the CDR3 is TGTGCCAGCTCACCAGGCCGGGGGGACCCCGATACGCAGTATTTT.

The V call is TRBV7-6, the J call TRBJ1-1; perhaps TRBD1 as D (6 bases). This CDR3 spans 15 amino acids. V dropped 5 bases and J dropped 4 bases, with 17 bases sitting between them. Germline values: CDR1 SGHVS, CDR2 FNYEAQ. The CDR3 is CASSAGTNRATEAFF. The DNA for the CDR3 is TGTGCCAGCAGCGCGGGGACAAACAGGGCCACTGAAGCTTTCTTT. Full variable domain (remainder filled in from reference TRBV7-6 and TRBJ1-1): GAGVSQSPRYKVTKRGQDVALRCDPISGHVSLYWYRQALGQGPEFLTYFNYEAQQDKSGLPNDRFSAERPEGSISTLTIQRTEQRDSAMYRCASSAGTNRATEAFFGQGTRLTVV.

The rearrangement uses TRBV2 and TRBJ1-2, with D unclear. Per germline, CDR1 SNHLY and CDR2 FYNNEI. V was clipped by 4 bases and J by 6 bases, with 9 bases between them. CDR3 length equals 12 residues. CDR3 amino acids: CASSVPPDGYTF. The CDR3 nucleotides read TGTGCCAGCAGTGTCCCCCCAGATGGCTACACCTTC.

This clone was seen a few times. An end of the junction does not agree with germline; a read error may underlie this. The J gene is TRBJ2-1, the V gene TRBV29-1, with a possible D match to TRBD1 (5 bases). Per the germline V gene, CDR1 is SQVTM and CDR2 is ANQGSEA. The CDR3 contains 11 residues. The CDR3 nucleotides are TGCAGCGCTGAAAAGGGGTTCGAGCAGTTCTTC. It encodes CSAEKGFEQFF.

This rearrangement joins TRBV6-6 to TRBJ2-1, with D possibly called TRBD1 or TRBD2 (7 bases each). The CDR3 covers 12 residues. Trimming left V 6 bases short and J 9 bases short, with 12 bases between. Germline CDR1 is MNHNY and CDR2 is SVGAGI (reference sequence). In DNA form, the CDR3 reads TGTGCCAGCAGCTCAGGGGGGGGTGAGCAGTTCTTC. Protein: CASSSGGGEQFF.

J is TRBJ1-2 and V is TRBV7-2; D may be TRBD1 (5 bases). Germline V gene lookup returns CDR1 SGHTA and CDR2 FQGNSA. The ends were cut back, 5 bases at V and 4 bases at J, with 14 bases in the middle. The CDR3 has 14 amino acids. The CDR3: CASSVQEVSYGYTF. As DNA, the CDR3 is TGTGCCAGCAGCGTACAGGAGGTTAGCTATGGCTACACCTTC.

The chain links TRBV11-2 to TRBJ2-7; a possible D gene is TRBD2 (6 bases). Germline lookup yields CDR1 SGHAT and CDR2 FQNNGV. Trimming shortened V by 5 bases and J by 2 bases, and 13 bases separated the two germline ends. The CDR3 length is 14 residues. The CDR3 protein is CASSMNGGPYEQYF. The CDR3 DNA sequence: TGTGCCAGCAGCATGAACGGGGGACCCTACGAGCAGTACTTC. The whole variable domain, filled in from reference TRBV11-2 and TRBJ2-7, reads EAGVAQSPRYKIIEKRQSVAFWCNPISGHATLYWYQQILGQGPKLLIQFQNNGVVDDSQLPKDRFSAERLKGVDSTLKIQPAKLEDSAVYLCASSMNGGPYEQYFGPGTRLTVT.

The chain joins TRBV29-1 to TRBJ2-5; 7 positions match TRBD1. J lost 3 bases, V lost 7 bases, and 5 bases had no gene match. The germline V gene has CDR1 SQVTM and CDR2 ANQGSEA. The CDR3 totals 12 residues. CDR3 region: CSGGQVEETQYF. The CDR3 nucleotides read TGCAGCGGTGGACAGGTAGAAGAGACCCAGTACTTC.